This T cell receptor beta chain was recorded in a study of radiation and T cells in renal cell carcinoma. Assay used: immunoSEQ multiplex PCR; TCRdb lists only in-frame clones, some missing. The sample records 150,000 to 180,000 clones, roughly 87% being singletons. In its sample, this clone was seen a few times. Germline CDR1 and CDR2: SGHDT and YYEEEE. V lost 4 bases and J lost 1, with 11 bases in between. The CDR3 consists of 15 residues. Time point: blood 2 weeks post-SBRT. Treatment here: 15 Gy SBRT to primary tumor, nephrectomy 4 weeks later. Radiation-treated patients gave blood at baseline, week 2 and week 4.

The source material was blood, sampled from a patient whose treatment included radiotherapy and nephrectomy. The V and J genes are TRBV5-6 and TRBJ1-4; D unresolved. The receptor was derived from a woman aged 45-59 years with renal cell carcinoma. CDR3 nucleotides: TGTGCCAGCAGCCCATACAGCTTAACTAATGAAAAACTGTTTTTT. Amino acids: CASSPYSLTNEKLFF. Together with reference TRBV5-6 and TRBJ1-4, the CDR3 gives the full variable domain: DAGVTQSPTHLIKTRGQQVTLRCSPKSGHDTVSWYQQALGQGPQFIFQYYEEEERQRGNFPDRFSGHQFPNYSSELNVNALLLGDSALYLCASSPYSLTNEKLFFGSGTQLSVL.